This TCR beta chain appears in the sequencing data of a study of blood T cells in healthy people across ages. Whole-study results and caveats: Per million T cells, TCR beta diversity dropped about linearly as age rose. The percentage of naive T cells correlated strongly with TCR beta diversity.

This CDR3 spans 16 amino acids. V gave up 7 bases and J gave up 2 bases; unmatched junction bases: 10. Germline assignment: CDR1 MNHNY and CDR2 SVGAGI (reference sequence). Together with a sample-barcoded 5' primer, a J-beta primer mix was included in a second PCR lasting roughly 6 to 12 cycles. CDR3-containing paired-end reads numbering at least 2.5 million came from each sample. TCRdb re-called the 5' RACE reads with MiXCR, one entry per CDR3 protein. The sample has about 1 million distinct CDR3 sequences; more than 40% are singletons. Regarding this clonotype: As yet, its antigen is unknown.

Input material: blood. The chain employs TRBV6-6 and TRBJ2-3; 9 positions agree with TRBD2. The receptor was derived from an older woman in good health. CDR3 amino acids: CASKGSSGGPTDTQYF. The DNA of the CDR3 is TGTGCCAGCAAAGGGAGTAGCGGGGGACCCACAGATACGCAGTATTTT.